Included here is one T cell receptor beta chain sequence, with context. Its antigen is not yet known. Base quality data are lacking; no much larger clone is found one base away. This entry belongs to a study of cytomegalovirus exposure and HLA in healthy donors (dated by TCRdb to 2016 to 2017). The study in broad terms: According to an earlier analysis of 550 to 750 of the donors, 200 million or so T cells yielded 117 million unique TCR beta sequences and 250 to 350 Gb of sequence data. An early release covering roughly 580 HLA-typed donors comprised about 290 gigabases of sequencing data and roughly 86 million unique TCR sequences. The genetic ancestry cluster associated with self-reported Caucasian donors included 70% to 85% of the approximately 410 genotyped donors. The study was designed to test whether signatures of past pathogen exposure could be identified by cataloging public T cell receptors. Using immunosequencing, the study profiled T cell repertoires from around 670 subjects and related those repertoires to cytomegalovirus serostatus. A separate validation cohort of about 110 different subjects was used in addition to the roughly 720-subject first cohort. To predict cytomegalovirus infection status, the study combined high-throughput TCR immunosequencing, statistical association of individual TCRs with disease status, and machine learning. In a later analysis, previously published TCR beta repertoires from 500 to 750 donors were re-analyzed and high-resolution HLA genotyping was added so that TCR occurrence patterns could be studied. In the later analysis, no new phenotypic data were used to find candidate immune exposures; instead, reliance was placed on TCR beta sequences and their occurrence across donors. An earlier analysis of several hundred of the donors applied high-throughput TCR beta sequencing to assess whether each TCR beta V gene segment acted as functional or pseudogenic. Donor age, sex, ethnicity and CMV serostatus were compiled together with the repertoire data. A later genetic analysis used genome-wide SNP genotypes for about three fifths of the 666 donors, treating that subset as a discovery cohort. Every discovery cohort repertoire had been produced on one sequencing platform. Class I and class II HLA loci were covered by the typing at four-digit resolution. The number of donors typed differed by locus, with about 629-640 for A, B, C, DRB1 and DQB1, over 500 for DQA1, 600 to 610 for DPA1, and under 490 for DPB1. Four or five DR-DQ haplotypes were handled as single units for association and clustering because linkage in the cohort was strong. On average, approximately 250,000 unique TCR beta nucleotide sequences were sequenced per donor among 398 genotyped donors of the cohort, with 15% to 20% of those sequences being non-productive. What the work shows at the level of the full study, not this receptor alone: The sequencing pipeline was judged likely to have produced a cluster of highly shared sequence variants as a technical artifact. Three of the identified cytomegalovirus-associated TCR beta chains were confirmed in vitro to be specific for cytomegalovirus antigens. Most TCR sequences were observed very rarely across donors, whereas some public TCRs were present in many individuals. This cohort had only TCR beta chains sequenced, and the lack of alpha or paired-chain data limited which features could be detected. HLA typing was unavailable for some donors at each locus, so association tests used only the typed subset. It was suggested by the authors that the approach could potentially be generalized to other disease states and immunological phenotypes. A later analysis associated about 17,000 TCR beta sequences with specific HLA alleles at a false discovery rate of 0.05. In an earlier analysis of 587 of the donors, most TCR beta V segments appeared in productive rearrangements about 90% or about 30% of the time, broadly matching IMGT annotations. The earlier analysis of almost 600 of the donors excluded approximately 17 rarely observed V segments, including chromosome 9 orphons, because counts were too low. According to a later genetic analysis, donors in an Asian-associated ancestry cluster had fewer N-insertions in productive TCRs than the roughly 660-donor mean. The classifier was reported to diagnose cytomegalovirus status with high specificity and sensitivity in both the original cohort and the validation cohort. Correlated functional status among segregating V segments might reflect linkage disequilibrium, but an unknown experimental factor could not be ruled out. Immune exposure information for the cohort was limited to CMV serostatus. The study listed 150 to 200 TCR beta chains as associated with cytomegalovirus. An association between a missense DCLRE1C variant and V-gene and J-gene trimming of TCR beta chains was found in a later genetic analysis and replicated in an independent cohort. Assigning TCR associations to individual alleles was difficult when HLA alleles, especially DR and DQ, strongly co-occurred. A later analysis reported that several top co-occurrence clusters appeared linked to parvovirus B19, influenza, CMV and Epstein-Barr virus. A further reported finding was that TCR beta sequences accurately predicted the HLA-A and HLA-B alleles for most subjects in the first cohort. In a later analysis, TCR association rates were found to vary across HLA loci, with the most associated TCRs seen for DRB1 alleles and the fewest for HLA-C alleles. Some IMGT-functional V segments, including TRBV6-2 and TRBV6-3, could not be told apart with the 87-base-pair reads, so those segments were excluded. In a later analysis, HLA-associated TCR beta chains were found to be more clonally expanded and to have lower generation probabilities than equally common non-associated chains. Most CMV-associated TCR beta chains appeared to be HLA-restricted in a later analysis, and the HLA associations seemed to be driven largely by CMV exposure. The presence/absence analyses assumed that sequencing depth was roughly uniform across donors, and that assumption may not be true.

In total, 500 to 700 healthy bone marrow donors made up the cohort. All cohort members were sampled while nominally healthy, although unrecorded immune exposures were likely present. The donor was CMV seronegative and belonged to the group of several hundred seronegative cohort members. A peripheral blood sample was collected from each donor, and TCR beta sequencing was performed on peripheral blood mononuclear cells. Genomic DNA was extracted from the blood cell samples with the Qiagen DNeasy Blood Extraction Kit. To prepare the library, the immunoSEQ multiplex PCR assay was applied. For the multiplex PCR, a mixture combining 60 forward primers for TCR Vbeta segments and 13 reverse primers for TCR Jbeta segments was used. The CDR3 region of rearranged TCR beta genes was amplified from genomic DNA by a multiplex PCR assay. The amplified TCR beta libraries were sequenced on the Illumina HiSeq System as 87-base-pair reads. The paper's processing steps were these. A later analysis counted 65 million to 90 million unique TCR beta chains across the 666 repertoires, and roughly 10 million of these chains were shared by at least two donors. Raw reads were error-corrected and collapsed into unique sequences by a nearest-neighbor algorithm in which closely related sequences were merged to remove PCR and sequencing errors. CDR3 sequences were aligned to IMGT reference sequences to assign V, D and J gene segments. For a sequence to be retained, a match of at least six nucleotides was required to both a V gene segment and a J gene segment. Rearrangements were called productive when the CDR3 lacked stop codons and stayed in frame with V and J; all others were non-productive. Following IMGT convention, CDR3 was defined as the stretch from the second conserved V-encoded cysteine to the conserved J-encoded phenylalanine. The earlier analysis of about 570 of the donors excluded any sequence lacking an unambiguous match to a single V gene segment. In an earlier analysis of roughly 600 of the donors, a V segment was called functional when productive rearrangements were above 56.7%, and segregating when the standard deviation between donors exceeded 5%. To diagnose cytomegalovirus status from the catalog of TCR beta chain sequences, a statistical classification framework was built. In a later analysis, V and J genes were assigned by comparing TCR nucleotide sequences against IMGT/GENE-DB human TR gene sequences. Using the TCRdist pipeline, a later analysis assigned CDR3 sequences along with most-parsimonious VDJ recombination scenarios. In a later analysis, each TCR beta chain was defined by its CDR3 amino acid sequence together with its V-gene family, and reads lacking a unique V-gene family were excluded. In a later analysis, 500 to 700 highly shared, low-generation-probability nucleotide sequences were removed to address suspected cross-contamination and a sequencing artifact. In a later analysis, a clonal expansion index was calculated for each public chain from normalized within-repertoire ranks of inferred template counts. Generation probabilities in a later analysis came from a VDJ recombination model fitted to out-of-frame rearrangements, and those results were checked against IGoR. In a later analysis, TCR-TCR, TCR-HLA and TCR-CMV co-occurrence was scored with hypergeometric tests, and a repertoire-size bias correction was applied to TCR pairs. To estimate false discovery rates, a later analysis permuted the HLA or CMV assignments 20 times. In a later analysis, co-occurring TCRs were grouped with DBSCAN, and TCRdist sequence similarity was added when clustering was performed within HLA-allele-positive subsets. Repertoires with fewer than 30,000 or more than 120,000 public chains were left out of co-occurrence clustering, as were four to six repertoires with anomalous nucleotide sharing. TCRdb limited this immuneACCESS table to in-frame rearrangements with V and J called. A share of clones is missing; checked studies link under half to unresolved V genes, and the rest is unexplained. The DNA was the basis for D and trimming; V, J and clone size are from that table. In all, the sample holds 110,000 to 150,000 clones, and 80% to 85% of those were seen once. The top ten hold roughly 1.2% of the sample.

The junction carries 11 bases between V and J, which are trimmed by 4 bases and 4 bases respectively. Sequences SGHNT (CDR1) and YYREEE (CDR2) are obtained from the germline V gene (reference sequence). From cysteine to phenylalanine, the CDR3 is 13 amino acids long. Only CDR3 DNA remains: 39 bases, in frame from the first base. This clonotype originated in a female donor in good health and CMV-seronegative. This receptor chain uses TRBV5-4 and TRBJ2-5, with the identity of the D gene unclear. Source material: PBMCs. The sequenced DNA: TGTGCCAGCAGCGACTGGAATGGAGAGACCCAGTACTTC. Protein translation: CASSDWNGETQYF.